This is a list of T cell receptor beta chains from one sample in a study of OX40 agonist ivuxolimab in advanced cancers. Sequencing was performed with immunoSEQ multiplex PCR; in TCRdb, only in-frame clones are kept and a portion is missing. This table holds fewer than 85,000 clones, roughly 80% found once. The sequences come from CD4+ or CD8+ T cells sorted from blood, collected in a trial of the OX40 agonist ivuxolimab. The receptors here all came from an adult with an advanced solid tumor such as melanoma, head and neck, liver or kidney cancer. CDR3s include the opening cysteine and the closing phenylalanine or tryptophan. D genes are given only for firm matches. Clone size, where shown, is once, few, many, or a class for clones that have expanded.

.	few	TRBV30	TRBJ2-7	CATSRGRSSYEQYF	TGTGCCACCTCGAGGGGTAGGAGCTCCTACGAGCAGTACTTC
TRBD2	.	TRBV19	TRBJ2-7	CASSMRAGEAYEQYF	TGTGCCAGTAGTATGAGGGCGGGGGAGGCCTACGAGCAGTACTTC
.	.	TRBV6-5	TRBJ1-1	CASSYSGAEAFF	TGTGCCAGCAGTTACTCGGGCGCGGAAGCTTTCTTT
TRBD2	.	TRBV7-9	TRBJ2-6	CASSLGGRAVGANVLTF	TGTGCCAGCAGCTTAGGGGGGAGGGCTGTTGGGGCCAACGTCCTGACTTTC
.	.	TRBV19	TRBJ2-2	CASSIGGDGTGELFF	TGTGCCAGTAGTATAGGCGGGGACGGGACCGGGGAGCTGTTTTTT
.	.	TRBV6-6	TRBJ2-2	CASSRTDGGTGELFF	TGTGCCAGCAGCCGGACAGACGGCGGGACCGGGGAGCTGTTTTTT
.	.	TRBV5-8	TRBJ1-4	CASSLSDQGLNEKLFF	TGTGCCAGCAGCTTGTCGGACCAGGGCCTAAATGAAAAACTGTTTTTT
.	.	TRBV7-8	TRBJ1-5	CASSLEVGVQGLNQPQHF	TGTGCCAGCAGCTTAGAGGTCGGGGTACAGGGCCTAAATCAGCCCCAGCATTTT
.	few	TRBV30	TRBJ2-1	CACYGTSYNEQFF	TGTGCCTGCTACGGAACTTCCTACAATGAGCAGTTCTTC
.	.	TRBV5-1	TRBJ1-5	CASSEGVYQPQHF	TGCGCCAGCAGCGAGGGGGTGTATCAGCCCCAGCATTTT
.	few	TRBV7-9	TRBJ1-5	CASSLGNQPQHF	TGTGCCAGCAGCTTGGGCAATCAGCCCCAGCATTTT
.	once	TRBV10-3	TRBJ2-3	CAISETGSDTQYF	TGTGCCATCAGTGAGACCGGGTCAGATACGCAGTATTTT
.	.	TRBV6-1	TRBJ2-5	CASTEGGSRETQYF	TGTGCCAGCACCGAAGGAGGTAGCAGAGAGACCCAGTACTTC
TRBD1	.	TRBV11-2	TRBJ1-1	CASSSGQGFTEAFF	TGTGCCAGCAGCTCCGGACAGGGGTTCACTGAAGCTTTCTTT
.	.	TRBV7-9	TRBJ1-5	CASSLSGSDQPQHF	TGTGCCAGCAGCTTATCAGGGAGTGATCAGCCCCAGCATTTT
.	.	TRBV18	TRBJ2-7	CASSADYEQYF	TGTGCCAGCTCAGCAGATTACGAGCAGTACTTC
.	once	TRBV7-2	TRBJ1-1	CASSLLVGRTEAFF	TGTGCCAGCAGCTTATTAGTAGGGCGCACTGAAGCTTTCTTT
TRBD1	few	TRBV5-4	TRBJ2-5	CASSNTGTGETQYF	TGTGCCAGCAGCAATACCGGGACAGGGGAGACCCAGTACTTC
.	.	TRBV5-5	TRBJ1-2	CASSLGGGASYGYTF	TGTGCCAGCAGCTTGGGTGGGGGCGCCTCCTATGGCTACACCTTC
TRBD1	few	TRBV5-4	TRBJ1-3	CASSDWTGKHSGNTIYF	TGTGCCAGCAGCGACTGGACAGGGAAACACTCTGGAAACACCATATATTTT
.	.	TRBV11-2	TRBJ2-7	CASSLDGPVYEQYF	TGTGCCAGCAGCTTAGACGGGCCTGTATACGAGCAGTACTTC
TRBD2	.	TRBV7-8	TRBJ2-7	CASSLTVRLAGGPAYEQYF	TGTGCCAGCAGCTTAACGGTTCGGCTAGCGGGGGGTCCCGCCTACGAGCAGTACTTC
.	.	TRBV5-1	TRBJ1-2	CASSFGRLYGYTF	TGCGCCAGCAGCTTTGGGAGGCTGTATGGCTACACCTTC
.	.	TRBV7-3	TRBJ2-1	CASSLSLQDEQFF	TGTGCCAGCAGCTTATCGCTTCAGGATGAGCAGTTCTTC
.	once	TRBV5-1	TRBJ2-1	CASSLFGGSYNEQFF	TGCGCCAGCAGCTTGTTTGGGGGTTCCTACAATGAGCAGTTCTTC
TRBD1	.	TRBV30	TRBJ1-2	CAWGRQGAVVAGYTF	TGTGCCTGGGGGCGACAGGGGGCGGTCGTGGCTGGCTACACCTTC
.	.	TRBV2	TRBJ2-7	CASSNQIFESYEQYF	TGTGCCAGCAGTAACCAGATATTCGAATCCTACGAGCAGTACTTC
.	.	TRBV2	TRBJ1-2	CASKPSRYLRSNYGYTF	TGTGCCAGCAAGCCCTCGCGATACCTACGTAGTAACTATGGCTACACCTTC
.	.	TRBV5-6	TRBJ1-5	CASRARRTGPQPQHF	TGTGCCAGTCGAGCCCGTCGAACAGGGCCCCAGCCCCAGCATTTT
.	.	TRBV19	TRBJ1-4	CASSPRDGKLFF	TGTGCCAGTAGTCCCCGGGACGGGAAACTGTTTTTT
TRBD1	.	TRBV10-1	TRBJ2-2	CASSTDLDRAPNTGELFF	TGCGCCAGCAGTACCGACCTAGACAGGGCCCCTAACACCGGGGAGCTGTTTTTT
.	.	TRBV5-1	TRBJ1-3	CASRSNTVSGNTIYF	TGCGCCAGCAGATCCAATACAGTCTCTGGAAACACCATATATTTT
.	.	TRBV27	TRBJ2-1	CASSLLDRYNEQFF	TGTGCCAGCAGTTTACTCGACCGGTACAATGAGCAGTTCTTC
TRBD1	.	TRBV6-6	TRBJ1-1	CASSSQGVEAFF	TGTGCCAGCAGTTCTCAGGGGGTCGAAGCTTTCTTT
.	.	TRBV19	TRBJ1-2	CASSIGSLRVYGYTF	TGTGCCAGTAGTATCGGGTCATTAAGGGTCTATGGCTACACCTTC
TRBD2	.	TRBV7-6	TRBJ2-1	CASSPGTSGGDSYNEQFF	TGTGCCAGCAGCCCCGGGACTAGCGGGGGAGATTCCTACAATGAGCAGTTCTTC
.	once	TRBV18	TRBJ2-7	CASSPSAQGLEQYF	TGTGCCAGCTCACCATCGGCACAGGGACTCGAGCAGTACTTC
.	.	TRBV11-2	TRBJ2-2	CASSLAGELFF	TGTGCCAGCAGCTTGGCCGGGGAGCTGTTTTTT
.	.	TRBV11-2	TRBJ1-1	CASSEQFQYDRSNTEAFF	TGTGCCAGCAGCGAACAATTTCAGTATGACAGGTCGAACACTGAAGCTTTCTTT